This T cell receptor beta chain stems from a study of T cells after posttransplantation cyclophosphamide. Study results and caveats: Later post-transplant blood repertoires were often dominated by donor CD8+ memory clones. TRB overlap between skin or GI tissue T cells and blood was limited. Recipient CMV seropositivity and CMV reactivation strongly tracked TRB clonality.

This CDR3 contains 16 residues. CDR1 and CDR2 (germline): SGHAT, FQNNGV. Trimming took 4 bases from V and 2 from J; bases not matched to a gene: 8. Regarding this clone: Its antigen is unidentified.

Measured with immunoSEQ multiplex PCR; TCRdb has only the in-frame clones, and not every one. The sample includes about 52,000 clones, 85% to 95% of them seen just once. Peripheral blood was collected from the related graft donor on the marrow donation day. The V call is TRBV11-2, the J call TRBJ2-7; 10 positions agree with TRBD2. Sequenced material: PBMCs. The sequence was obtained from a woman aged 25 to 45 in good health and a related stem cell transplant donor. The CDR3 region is CASSSFLSGGPYEQYF. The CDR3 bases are TGTGCCAGCAGCTCCTTCCTTAGCGGGGGGCCCTACGAGCAGTACTTC.